The rows below give T cell receptor beta chains drawn from one sample of a study of cytomegalovirus exposure and HLA in healthy donors. Profiling relied on immunoSEQ multiplex PCR, and the TCRdb table lists in-frame clones only, not all of them. This listing includes roughly 75,000 clones. Sequencing was carried out using PBMCs. The receptors here all came from a man in his forties in good health and CMV-seronegative. CDR3s include the opening cysteine and the closing phenylalanine or tryptophan. A D gene is named only where the DNA matches it firmly.

d_call | j_call | cdr3_length | v_call | cdr3_nt | cdr3_aa
TRBD1 | TRBJ2-7 | 12 | TRBV30 | TGTGCCTGGAGTGTACAGGGGTACGAGCAGTACTTC | CAWSVQGYEQYF
NA | TRBJ2-6 | 16 | TRBV28 | TGTGCCAGCAGGCCGAGGAGGGTGGGGGGGGCCAACGTCCTGACTTTC | CASRPRRVGGANVLTF
NA | TRBJ2-7 | 16 | TRBV7-9 | TGTGCCAGCAGCTTAGACGGATTACTAGGCACCTACGAGCAGTACTTC | CASSLDGLLGTYEQYF
TRBD2 | TRBJ2-7 | 15 | TRBV9 | TGTGCCAGCAGCGAGGGACTAGCGGGGCACTACGAGCAGTACTTC | CASSEGLAGHYEQYF
TRBD1 | TRBJ1-1 | 13 | TRBV7-2 | TGTGCCAGCAGCCCGCGGACAGGCGTTGAAGCTTTCTTT | CASSPRTGVEAFF
NA | TRBJ2-2 | 11 | TRBV7-2 | TGTGCCAGCAGCTTCGCCGGGGAGCTGTTTTTT | CASSFAGELFF
TRBD1 | TRBJ1-2 | 14 | TRBV6-6 | TGTGCCAGCAGTCAGGGGGCCCGCAGTTATGGCTACACCTTC | CASSQGARSYGYTF
NA | TRBJ2-2 | 22 | TRBV7-6 | TGTGCCAGCAGCTTACCTACAGGGGGGGTAACCATAAGGGGGATCAACACCGGGGAGCTGTTTTTT | CASSLPTGGVTIRGINTGELFF
TRBD2 | TRBJ2-2 | 15 | TRBV27 | TGTGCCAGCAGAACCGGGACTAGCGCCACCGGGGAGCTGTTTTTT | CASRTGTSATGELFF
TRBD1 | TRBJ1-1 | 13 | TRBV30 | TGTGCCTGGAGTCTGTACAGGGGCACTGAAGCTTTCTTT | CAWSLYRGTEAFF
TRBD2 | TRBJ2-1 | 13 | TRBV5-1 | TGCGCCAGCAGCTCCCTTAGCGGGACAGAGCAGTTCTTC | CASSSLSGTEQFF
NA | TRBJ1-1 | 13 | TRBV21-1 | TGTGCCAGCAACATAACGGGGGGAAGTGAAGCTTTCTTT | CASNITGGSEAFF
TRBD2 | TRBJ2-3 | 16 | TRBV4-1 | TGCGCCAGCAGCCAACTAGCGGGAGGGTCCGGAGATACGCAGTATTTT | CASSQLAGGSGDTQYF
TRBD1 | TRBJ1-2 | 17 | TRBV7-2 | TGTGCCAGCAGCCCGGCCCCAAAGGGGGCACTGCCCTATGGCTACACCTTC | CASSPAPKGALPYGYTF
NA | TRBJ1-5 | 16 | TRBV6-6 | TGTGCCAGCAGTACCCGGGGGGGGACTAGCAATCAGCCCCAGCATTTT | CASSTRGGTSNQPQHF
TRBD2 | TRBJ2-3 | 14 | TRBV28 | TGTGCCAGCAGACCGTCCGGGACTAAAGATACGCAGTATTTT | CASRPSGTKDTQYF
TRBD2 | TRBJ2-7 | 14 | TRBV2 | TGTGCCAGTAGAACGGGGGGAGTGGCTTACGAGCAGTACTTC | CASRTGGVAYEQYF
TRBD1 | TRBJ1-2 | 16 | TRBV23-1 | TGCGCCAGCCCCTTACACAGGGGGCGCTTACCGGGGGGCTACACCTTC | CASPLHRGRLPGGYTF